One and the same sample provided the 20 T cell receptor beta chains below, sequenced in a study of CD8+ T cells in alopecia areata. RNA extraction was followed by reverse transcription into cDNA, which acted as the sequencing template. The assay was immunoSEQ multiplex PCR, and TCRdb's table has in-frame clones only and misses some. The sample lists a few hundred thousand clones, about 40% occurring once. Sample treatment: oral pan-JAK inhibitor, 5-10 mg twice daily. Sequences were derived from CD4+ T cells sorted from blood, sampled at approximately week 37, from a patient treated with tofacitinib. These receptors were taken from a human donor with alopecia areata.

The DNA for the CDR3 is TGTGCCAGCAGCTTATCCAGAAACACCGGGGAGCTGTTTTTT. Protein product: CASSLSRNTGELFF. This chain joins TRBV11-2 and TRBJ2-2, with D uncertain. This CDR3 has 14 amino acids. V lost 2 bases to trimming and J lost 2 bases, with 6 bases between them. CDR1 and CDR2 (germline): SGHAT, FQNNGV.

V is TRBV5-1 and J is TRBJ1-1; D gene uncertain. Per germline, CDR1 SGHRS and CDR2 YFSETQ. The CDR3 covers 14 residues. Trimming took off 0 bases at V and 1 base at J, with 7 bases between the two ends. The CDR3 protein is CASSLGLTNTEAFF. Here the CDR3 DNA reads TGCGCCAGCAGCTTGGGTCTGACGAACACTGAAGCTTTCTTT.

The genes are TRBV30 and TRBJ1-1, with a possible D match to TRBD1 (5 bases). Germline CDR1 is GTSNPN and CDR2 is SVGIG (reference sequence). Trimming pared 8 bases from V and 1 base from J, leaving 26 bases between. This CDR3 has 17 amino acids. In DNA, the CDR3 is TGTGCCCTCACAGACAGCTTTTACCCGAGGGCGAACACTGAAGCTTTCTTT. Amino acids: CALTDSFYPRANTEAFF.

This clone was seen more than once but under ten times. This chain connects TRBV27 to TRBJ1-2; the D is unclear. V lost 11 bases and J 4 bases, leaving 26 bases between the germline ends. The CDR3 loop spans 16 amino acids. Germline lookup yields CDR1 MNHEY and CDR2 SMNVEV (reference sequence). DNA for the CDR3: TGTGCCGGGTCTATGGCAGAAAAGTACAACGCCTATGGCTACACCTTC. It is translated as CAGSMAEKYNAYGYTF.

There are a few counts of this clone. The CDR3 protein is CASSLVGGSEQYF. CDR3 nucleotides: TGCGCCAGCAGCTTGGTAGGTGGCAGCGAGCAGTACTTC. This chain uses TRBV5-1 with TRBJ2-7; D is unclear. Between the trimmed V and J ends, which lost 0 bases and 6 bases, there was a span of 10 bases. The CDR3 is 13 residues long. Looked up from germline, CDR1 is SGHRS and CDR2 is YFSETQ.

The chain carries TRBV29-1 and TRBJ2-3, with a possible D match to TRBD2 (6 bases). CDR3 length: 14 amino acids. V was trimmed by 6 bases and J by 0 bases, leaving 13 bases between them. Germline V lookup: CDR1 SQVTM, CDR2 ANQGSEA. The CDR3 nucleotides are TGCAGCGTGTCCGGGACTCCTAGCACAGATACGCAGTATTTT. Protein product: CSVSGTPSTDTQYF.

The chain uses TRBV4-1 and TRBJ2-2, with D maybe TRBD1 (6 bases). Germline lookup yields CDR1 MGHRA and CDR2 YSYEKL. CDR3 length equals 14 residues. The germline V and J ends were trimmed by 4 bases and 13 bases, with 19 bases remaining between them. CDR3 residues: CASSRNLQGFGLFF. The CDR3 region has the DNA TGCGCCAGCAGCCGAAATCTGCAGGGGTTCGGGCTGTTTTTT.

The CDR3 region is CASSEEGLAGPNEQFF. CDR3 bases: TGTGCCAGCAGTGAAGAGGGGCTAGCGGGACCAAATGAGCAGTTCTTC. The chain couples TRBV6-1 to TRBJ2-1; 9 nucleotides line up with TRBD2. This CDR3 is 16 amino acids long. CDR1 and CDR2 (germline): MNHNS, SASEGT. The V and J ends lost 1 base and 7 bases, in that order; junction bases with no gene match: 8.

The V call is TRBV18, the J call TRBJ2-1; 7 bases align to TRBD2. Unmatched junction bases numbered 7, after V lost 1 base and J lost 7 bases. CDR1 is KGHSH, CDR2 LQKENI, per germline. The CDR3 covers 15 residues. CDR3 amino acids: CASSPQSNGRNEQFF. The CDR3 region has the DNA TGTGCCAGCTCACCACAGTCTAACGGGAGGAATGAGCAGTTCTTC.

The chain recombines TRBV2 with TRBJ1-5, with no clear D. V lost 4 bases and J lost 7, with 11 bases in between. The CDR3 runs to 13 residues. In germline, CDR1 is SNHLY, CDR2 FYNNEI. The CDR3 is CASSVGIDQPQHF. As DNA, the CDR3 is TGTGCCAGCAGTGTGGGGATTGACCAGCCCCAGCATTTT.

V and J are TRBV30 and TRBJ1-5; no clear D. The CDR3 is 14 amino acids. Trimming left V 2 bases short and J 0 bases short, with 8 bases between. Germline assignment: CDR1 GTSNPN and CDR2 SVGIG (reference sequence). This CDR3 reads CAWSSAYSNQPQHF. As DNA, the CDR3 is TGTGCCTGGAGTTCCGCCTATAGCAATCAGCCCCAGCATTTT.

The chain combines TRBV5-1 with TRBJ2-3; D remains ambiguous. Looked up from germline, CDR1 is SGHRS and CDR2 is YFSETQ. The CDR3 has 15 amino acids. Trimming pared 6 bases from V and 0 bases from J, leaving 14 bases between. CDR3 nucleotides: TGCGCCAGCAAATTGGGTGACTCTAGCACAGATACGCAGTATTTT. This translates into CASKLGDSSTDTQYF.

This clone has only one observation. The chain links TRBV4-3 to TRBJ2-7; no clear D. Per the germline V gene, CDR1 is LGHNA and CDR2 is YSLEER. Trimming cost V 0 bases and J 3 bases, with 12 bases left between them. The CDR3 contains 15 residues. The CDR3 coding sequence is TGCGCCAGCAGCCAAGAGGACGGACCCCTCTACGAGCAGTACTTC. Protein sequence: CASSQEDGPLYEQYF.

This chain's CDR3 is CASTLTGPGKTNEKLFF. In DNA form, the CDR3 reads TGTGCCAGCACCCTTACTGGCCCCGGGAAGACTAATGAAAAACTGTTTTTT. The genes are TRBV28 and TRBJ1-4, with D hard to call. The germline V gene encodes CDR1 MDHEN and CDR2 SYDVKM. The V gene lost 7 bases and the J gene lost 2 bases, with 20 bases spanning the gap. The CDR3 runs 17 residues.

This clone was seen only a few times. The rearrangement uses TRBV12-5 and TRBJ1-1; D is unclear. Germline CDR1 is LGHNT and CDR2 is FRNRAP. V was clipped by 7 bases and J by 9 bases, with 12 bases between them. The CDR3 sequence is 11 residues long. As DNA, the CDR3 is TGTGCTAGTGCCTTCGACGGACAAGCTTTCTTT. This translates into CASAFDGQAFF.

In this sample, this clone turned up a few times. The rearrangement links TRBV7-6 to TRBJ2-2; D uncertain. Germline lookup yields CDR1 SGHVS and CDR2 FNYEAQ. V lost 2 bases and J 4 bases, leaving 8 bases between the germline ends. The CDR3 has 14 amino acids. The CDR3 DNA reads as TGTGCCAGCAGCTTAATTTCGCTCACCGGGGAGCTGTTTTTT. This codes for CASSLISLTGELFF.

The V and J genes are TRBV4-1 and TRBJ2-1, with 12 bases that match TRBD2. The CDR3 sequence is 13 residues long. Germline V gene sequence: CDR1 MGHRA, CDR2 YSYEKL. The ends lost 6 bases at V and 10 bases at J; junction bases unmatched: 4. This CDR3 reads CASRTSGRREQFF. The CDR3 DNA reads TGCGCCAGCAGGACTAGCGGGAGACGGGAGCAGTTCTTC.

This chain uses TRBV25-1 with TRBJ1-2; no definite D call. Germline assignment: CDR1 MGHDK and CDR2 SYGVNS. The CDR3 runs 14 residues. Trimming removed 0 bases at V and 4 bases at J, with 9 bases between. CDR3 bases: TGTGCCAGCAGTGAATACGGGTCAGGCTATGGCTACACCTTC. Translating gives CASSEYGSGYGYTF.

The chain uses TRBV4-3 and TRBJ2-1, with D hard to call. The CDR3 consists of 16 residues. CDR1 and CDR2 (germline): LGHNA, YSLEER. The V and J ends lost 0 bases and 4 bases respectively, with 13 bases between them. CDR3 sequence reads: CASSQDRLVGYNEQFF. The CDR3 DNA sequence: TGCGCCAGCAGCCAAGATCGACTGGTTGGGTACAATGAGCAGTTCTTC.

This chain joins TRBV30 and TRBJ1-5, with 7 bases lining up with TRBD1. CDR3 length equals 18 residues. J lost 0 bases, V lost 4 bases, and 15 bases had no gene match. From germline, CDR1 is GTSNPN and CDR2 SVGIG (reference sequence). The CDR3 is CAWMSPGRGGYSNQPQHF. CDR3 nucleotides: TGTGCCTGGATGTCCCCTGGCAGGGGGGGATATAGCAATCAGCCCCAGCATTTT.